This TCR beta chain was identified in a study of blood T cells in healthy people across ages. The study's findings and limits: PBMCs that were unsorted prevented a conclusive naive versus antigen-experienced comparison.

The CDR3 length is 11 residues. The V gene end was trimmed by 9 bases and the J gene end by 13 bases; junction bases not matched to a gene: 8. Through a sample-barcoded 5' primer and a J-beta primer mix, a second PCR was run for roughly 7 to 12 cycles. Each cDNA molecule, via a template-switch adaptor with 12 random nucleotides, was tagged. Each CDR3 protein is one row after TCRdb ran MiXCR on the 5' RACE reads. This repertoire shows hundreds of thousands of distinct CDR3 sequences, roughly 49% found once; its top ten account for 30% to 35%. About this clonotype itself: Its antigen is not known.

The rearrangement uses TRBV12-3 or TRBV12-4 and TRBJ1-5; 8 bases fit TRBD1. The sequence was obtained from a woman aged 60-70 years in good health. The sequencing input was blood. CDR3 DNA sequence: TGTGCCAGTAGGGCGGACAGGGCGCAGCATTTT. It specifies CASRADRAQHF.